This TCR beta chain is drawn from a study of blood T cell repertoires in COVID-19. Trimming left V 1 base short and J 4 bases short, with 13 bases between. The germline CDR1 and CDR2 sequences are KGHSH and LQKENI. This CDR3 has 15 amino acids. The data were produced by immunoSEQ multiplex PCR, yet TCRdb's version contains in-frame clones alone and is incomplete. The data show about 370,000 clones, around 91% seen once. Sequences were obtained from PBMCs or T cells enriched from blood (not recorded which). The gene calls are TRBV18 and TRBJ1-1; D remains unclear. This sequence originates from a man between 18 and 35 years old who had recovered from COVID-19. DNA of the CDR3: TGTGCCAGCTCACCACGAGAGGTCCGGGGCACTGAAGCTTTCTTT. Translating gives CASSPREVRGTEAFF.